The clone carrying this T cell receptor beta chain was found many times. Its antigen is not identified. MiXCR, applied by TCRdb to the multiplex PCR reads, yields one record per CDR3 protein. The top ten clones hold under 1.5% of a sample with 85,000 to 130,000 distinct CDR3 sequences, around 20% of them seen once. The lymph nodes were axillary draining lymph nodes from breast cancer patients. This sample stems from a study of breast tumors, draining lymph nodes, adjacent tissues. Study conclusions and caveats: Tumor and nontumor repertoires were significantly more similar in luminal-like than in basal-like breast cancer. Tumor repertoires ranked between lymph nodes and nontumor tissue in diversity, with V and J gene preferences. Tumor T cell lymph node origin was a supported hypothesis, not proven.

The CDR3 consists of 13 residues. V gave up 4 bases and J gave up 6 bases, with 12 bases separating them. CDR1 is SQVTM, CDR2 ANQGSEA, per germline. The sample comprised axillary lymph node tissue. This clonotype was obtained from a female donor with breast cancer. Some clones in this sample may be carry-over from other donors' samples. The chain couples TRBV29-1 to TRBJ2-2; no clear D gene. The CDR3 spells CSVAGYRAGELFF. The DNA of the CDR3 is TGCAGCGTTGCGGGCTATCGGGCCGGGGAGCTGTTTTTT.